This TCR delta chain was sequenced during a study of γδ T cells in repeated Plasmodium falciparum infection. As for the study in general: Timepoints: baseline, immediately before selected infections, and 21 days after every infection.

TCRdb processed the multiplex PCR reads again with the CATT caller. Among 70,000 to 95,000 delta-chain clones, under 1.5% were seen once, and the ten largest hold roughly 9.5%. The germline gives CDR1 TSWWSYY, CDR2 QGS. CDR3 length: 22 residues. V lost 3 bases to trimming and J lost 0 bases; unmatched junction nucleotides: 24. Vgamma9/Vdelta2+ and Vdelta2-negative gammadelta T cells were flow-sorted from PBMC for bulk sequencing. This clone was observed a handful of times. The antigen remains undetermined. The protein TCRdb gives is from a much larger clone and does not agree with this DNA's translation at residue 6, likely a read error; the protein shown here comes from the DNA. Overall study findings and caveats: Over time and infection, Vgamma9/Vdelta2+ repertoires remained highly stable and polyclonal.

This receptor was identified in a pool of human donors (malaria-infected and uninfected, not separated). The V and J genes are TRDV1 and TRDJ1; 8 nucleotides match TRDD3. TCRdb records no J gene; here it was assigned by comparing the DNA to germline. Sample: gamma-delta T cells from blood. CDR3 amino acids: CALGDKFSSRTGWGTYTDKLIF. In DNA, the CDR3 is TGTGCTCTTGGGGACAAATTCTCCTCCCGCACTGGCTGGGGGACGTACACCGATAAACTCATCTTT.